This T cell receptor (beta chain) derives from a study of T-cell memory formation after mild COVID-19. Study details: Clusters of TCRs were largely donor specific. Notes on the study in general: Clones contracting day 15 to 85 were balanced CD4/CD8; later expanders leaned CD4+. Mostly located in CM and EM were contracting CD4+ clones, with contracting CD8+ clones located in EMRA.

About this clonotype itself: Its matching antigen is unknown.

Germline assignment: CDR1 GTSNPN and CDR2 SVGIG (reference sequence). The CDR3 runs 11 residues. Trimming took 2 bases from V and 5 from J, leaving 6 bases between them. After 5'RACE with constant-segment primers, TCR alpha and TCR beta cDNA libraries carrying sample barcodes and UMIs were obtained. TCRdb re-analysed the 5' RACE reads in MiXCR, keeping a single row per CDR3 protein. The top ten clones hold 3% to 3.5% of a sample with a few hundred thousand distinct CDR3 sequences, over 9.5% of them seen once. Material: PBMCs or a T cell subset sorted from them (not recorded which). This clonotype was obtained from a man aged 18 to 35 who had mild COVID-19 (a few samples of this study predate the infection). Cell type and time point are not known. The V and J genes are TRBV30 and TRBJ2-5, with D unclear. The CDR3 nucleotides read TGTGCCTGGAGTCCGGCGGAGACCCAGTACTTC. Residues: CAWSPAETQYF.